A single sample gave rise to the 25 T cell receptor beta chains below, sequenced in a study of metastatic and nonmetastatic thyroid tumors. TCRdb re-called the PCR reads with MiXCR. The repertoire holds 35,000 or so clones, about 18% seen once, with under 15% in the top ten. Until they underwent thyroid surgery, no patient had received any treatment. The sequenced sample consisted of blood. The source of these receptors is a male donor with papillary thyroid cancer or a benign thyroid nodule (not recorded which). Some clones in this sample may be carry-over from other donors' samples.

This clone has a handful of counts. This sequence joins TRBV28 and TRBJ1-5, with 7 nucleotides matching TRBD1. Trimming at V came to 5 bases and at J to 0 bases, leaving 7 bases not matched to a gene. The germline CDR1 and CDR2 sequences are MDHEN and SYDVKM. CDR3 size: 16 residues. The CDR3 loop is CASSAGGRDSNQPQHF. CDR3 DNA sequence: TGTGCCAGCAGTGCAGGGGGGCGGGATAGCAATCAGCCCCAGCATTTT. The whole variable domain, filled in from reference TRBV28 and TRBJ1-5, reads DVKVTQSSRYLVKRTGEKVFLECVQDMDHENMFWYRQDPGLGLRLIYFSYDVKMKEKGDIPEGYSVSREKKERFSLILESASTNQTSMYLCASSAGGRDSNQPQHFGDGTRLSIL.

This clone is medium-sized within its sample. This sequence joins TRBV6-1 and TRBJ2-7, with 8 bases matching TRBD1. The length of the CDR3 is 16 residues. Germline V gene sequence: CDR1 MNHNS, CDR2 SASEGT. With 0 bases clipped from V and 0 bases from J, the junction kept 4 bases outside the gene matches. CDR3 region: CASSEAQGAGSYEQYF. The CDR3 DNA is TGTGCCAGCAGTGAAGCGCAGGGGGCGGGCTCCTACGAGCAGTACTTC.

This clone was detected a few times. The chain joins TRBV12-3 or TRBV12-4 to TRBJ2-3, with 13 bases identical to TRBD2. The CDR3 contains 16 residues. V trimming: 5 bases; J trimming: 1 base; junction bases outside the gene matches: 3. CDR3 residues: CASSGGTSGGTDTQYF. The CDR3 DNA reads TGTGCCAGCAGTGGAGGGACTAGCGGGGGCACAGATACGCAGTATTTT.

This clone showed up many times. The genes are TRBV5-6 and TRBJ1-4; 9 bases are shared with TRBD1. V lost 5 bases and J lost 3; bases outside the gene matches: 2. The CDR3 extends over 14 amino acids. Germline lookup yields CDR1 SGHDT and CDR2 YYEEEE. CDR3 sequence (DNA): TGTGCCAGCAGGACAGGGGGAGCTAATGAAAAACTGTTTTTT. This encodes CASRTGGANEKLFF.

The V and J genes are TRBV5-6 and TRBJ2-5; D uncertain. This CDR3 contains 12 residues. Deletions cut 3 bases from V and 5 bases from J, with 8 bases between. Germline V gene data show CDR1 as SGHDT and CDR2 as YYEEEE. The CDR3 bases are TGTGCCAGCAGCTCGAGTTGGGAGACCCAGTACTTC. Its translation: CASSSSWETQYF.

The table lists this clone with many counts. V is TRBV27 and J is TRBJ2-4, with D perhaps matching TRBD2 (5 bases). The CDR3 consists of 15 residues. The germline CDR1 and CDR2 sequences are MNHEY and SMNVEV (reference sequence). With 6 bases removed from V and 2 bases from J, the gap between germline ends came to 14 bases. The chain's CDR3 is CASSLYPGTKNIQYF. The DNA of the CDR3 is TGTGCCAGCAGCCTATACCCGGGGACCAAAAACATTCAGTACTTC.

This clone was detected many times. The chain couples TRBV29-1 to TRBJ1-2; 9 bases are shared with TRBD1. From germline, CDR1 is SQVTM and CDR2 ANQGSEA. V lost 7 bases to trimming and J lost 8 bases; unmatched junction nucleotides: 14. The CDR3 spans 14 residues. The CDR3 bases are TGCAGCGCCCTAGGACAGGGGAGGAAAGGGGGCTACACCTTC. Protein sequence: CSALGQGRKGGYTF.

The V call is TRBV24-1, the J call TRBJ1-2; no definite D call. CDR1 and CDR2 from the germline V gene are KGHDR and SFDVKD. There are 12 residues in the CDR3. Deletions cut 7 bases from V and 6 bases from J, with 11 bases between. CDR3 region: CATSSSLDGYTF. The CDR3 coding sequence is TGTGCCACCAGCTCTTCACTGGATGGCTACACCTTC.

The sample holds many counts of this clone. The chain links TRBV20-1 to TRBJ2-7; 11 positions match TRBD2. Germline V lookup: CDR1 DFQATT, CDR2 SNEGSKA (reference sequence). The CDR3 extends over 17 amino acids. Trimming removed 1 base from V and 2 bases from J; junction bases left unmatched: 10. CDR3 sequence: CSARALTSGGRPYEQYF. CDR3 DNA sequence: TGCAGTGCTAGAGCCCTTACTAGCGGGGGTCGACCCTACGAGCAGTACTTC.

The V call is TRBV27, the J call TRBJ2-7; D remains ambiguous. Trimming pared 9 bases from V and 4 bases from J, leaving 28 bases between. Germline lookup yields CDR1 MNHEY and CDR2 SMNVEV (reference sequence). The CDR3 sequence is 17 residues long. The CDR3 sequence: CASTSWETRLKGYEQYF. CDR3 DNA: TGTGCCAGTACCTCTTGGGAAACACGACTTAAGGGATACGAGCAGTACTTC.

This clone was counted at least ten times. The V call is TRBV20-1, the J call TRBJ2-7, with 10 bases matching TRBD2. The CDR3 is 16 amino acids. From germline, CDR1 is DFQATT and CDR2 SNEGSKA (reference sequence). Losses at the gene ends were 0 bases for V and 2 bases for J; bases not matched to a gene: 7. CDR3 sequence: CSARDGRTSGAYEQYF. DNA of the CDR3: TGCAGTGCTAGAGATGGTCGGACTAGCGGAGCCTACGAGCAGTACTTC.

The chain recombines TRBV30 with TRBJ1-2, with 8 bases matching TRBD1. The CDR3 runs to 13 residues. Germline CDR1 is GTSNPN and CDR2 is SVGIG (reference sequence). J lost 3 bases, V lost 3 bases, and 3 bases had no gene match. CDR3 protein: CAWRPGGYYGYTF. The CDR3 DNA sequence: TGTGCCTGGAGGCCAGGGGGCTACTATGGCTACACCTTC.

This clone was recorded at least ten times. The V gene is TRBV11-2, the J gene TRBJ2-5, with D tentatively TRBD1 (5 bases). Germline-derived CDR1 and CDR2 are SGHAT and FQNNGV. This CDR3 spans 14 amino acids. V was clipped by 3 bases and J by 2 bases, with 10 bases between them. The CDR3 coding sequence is TGTGCCAGCAGCTTTGGACACCTTCAAGAGACCCAGTACTTC. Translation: CASSFGHLQETQYF.

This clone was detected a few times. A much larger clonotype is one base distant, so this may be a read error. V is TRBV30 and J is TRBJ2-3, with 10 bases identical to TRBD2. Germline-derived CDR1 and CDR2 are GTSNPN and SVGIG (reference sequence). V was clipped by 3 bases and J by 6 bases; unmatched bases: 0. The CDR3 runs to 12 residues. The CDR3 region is CAWRAGGDTQYF. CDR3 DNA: TGTGCCTGGAGAGCGGGAGGGGATACGCAGTATTTT.

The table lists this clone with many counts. CDR3: CSAQKGNEKLFF. The CDR3 coding sequence is TGCAGTGCCCAAAAGGGTAATGAAAAACTGTTTTTT. The chain joins TRBV20-1 to TRBJ1-4, with D unresolved. Trimming left V 6 bases short and J 4 bases short, with 9 bases between. The CDR3 covers 12 residues. Germline V lookup: CDR1 DFQATT, CDR2 SNEGSKA (reference sequence).

DNA for the CDR3: TGCGCCAGCAGCCAAATTAGCGGGGGGAATTACGAGCAGTACTTC. This gives the protein CASSQISGGNYEQYF. V and J are TRBV4-3 and TRBJ2-7, with 10 positions matching TRBD2. With 2 bases clipped from V and 4 bases from J, the junction kept 5 bases outside the gene matches. This CDR3 has 15 amino acids. Per germline, CDR1 LGHNA and CDR2 YSLEER.

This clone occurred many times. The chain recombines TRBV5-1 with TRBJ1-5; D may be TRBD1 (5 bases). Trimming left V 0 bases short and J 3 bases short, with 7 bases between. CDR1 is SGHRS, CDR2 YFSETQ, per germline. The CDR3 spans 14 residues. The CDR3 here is CASSLGQFNQPQHF. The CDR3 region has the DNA TGCGCCAGCAGCTTGGGACAGTTCAATCAGCCCCAGCATTTT.

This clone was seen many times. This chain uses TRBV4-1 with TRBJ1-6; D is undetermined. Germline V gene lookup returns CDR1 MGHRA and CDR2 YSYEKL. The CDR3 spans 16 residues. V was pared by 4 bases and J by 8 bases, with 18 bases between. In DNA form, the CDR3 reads TGCGCCAGCAGCCCCACATTCACGGACCCTTATTCACCCCTCCACTTT. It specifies CASSPTFTDPYSPLHF.

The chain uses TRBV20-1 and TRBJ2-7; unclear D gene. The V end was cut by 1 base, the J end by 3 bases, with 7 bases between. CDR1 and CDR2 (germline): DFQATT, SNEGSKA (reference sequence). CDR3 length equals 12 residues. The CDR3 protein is CSARGQFYEQYF. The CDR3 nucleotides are TGCAGTGCTAGAGGGCAGTTCTACGAGCAGTACTTC.

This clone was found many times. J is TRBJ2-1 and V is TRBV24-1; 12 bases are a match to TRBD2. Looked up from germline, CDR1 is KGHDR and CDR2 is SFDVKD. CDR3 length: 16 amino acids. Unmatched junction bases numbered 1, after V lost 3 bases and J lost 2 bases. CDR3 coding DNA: TGTGCCACCAGTGATCGGACTAGCGGGGCCTACAATGAGCAGTTCTTC. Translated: CATSDRTSGAYNEQFF.

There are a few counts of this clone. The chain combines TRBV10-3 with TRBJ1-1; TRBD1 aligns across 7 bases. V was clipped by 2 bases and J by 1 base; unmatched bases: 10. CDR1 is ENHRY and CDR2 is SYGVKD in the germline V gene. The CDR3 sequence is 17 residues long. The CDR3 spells CAISETRRQGANTEAFF. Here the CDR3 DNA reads TGTGCCATCAGTGAGACCCGCCGACAGGGAGCGAACACTGAAGCTTTCTTT.

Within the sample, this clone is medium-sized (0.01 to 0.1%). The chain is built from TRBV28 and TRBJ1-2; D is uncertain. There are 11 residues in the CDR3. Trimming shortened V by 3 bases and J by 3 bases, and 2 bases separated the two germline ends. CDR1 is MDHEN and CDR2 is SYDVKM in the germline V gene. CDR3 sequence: CASSLDYGYTF. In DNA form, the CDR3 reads TGTGCCAGCAGTTTGGACTATGGCTACACCTTC.

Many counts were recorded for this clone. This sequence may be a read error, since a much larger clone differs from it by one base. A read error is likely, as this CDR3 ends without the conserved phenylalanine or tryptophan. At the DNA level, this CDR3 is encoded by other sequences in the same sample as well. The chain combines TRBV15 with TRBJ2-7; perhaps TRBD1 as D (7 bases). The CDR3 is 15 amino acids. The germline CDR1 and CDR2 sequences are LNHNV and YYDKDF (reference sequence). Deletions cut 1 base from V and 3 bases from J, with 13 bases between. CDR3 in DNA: TGTGCCACCAGCAGAGCGAGACAGGGACTCTACGAGCAGTACTCC. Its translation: CATSRARQGLYEQYS.

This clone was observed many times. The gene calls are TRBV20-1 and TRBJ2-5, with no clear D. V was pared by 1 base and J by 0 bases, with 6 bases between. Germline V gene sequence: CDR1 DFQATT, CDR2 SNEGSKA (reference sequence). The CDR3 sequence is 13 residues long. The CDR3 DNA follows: TGCAGTGCTAGAGGGATCTACCAAGAGACCCAGTACTTC. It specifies CSARGIYQETQYF.

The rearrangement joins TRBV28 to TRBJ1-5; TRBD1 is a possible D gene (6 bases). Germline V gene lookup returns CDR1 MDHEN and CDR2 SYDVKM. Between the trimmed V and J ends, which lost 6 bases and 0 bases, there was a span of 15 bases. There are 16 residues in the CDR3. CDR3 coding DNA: TGTGCCAGCAGCCTCTTCGGACAGTCTAGCAATCAGCCCCAGCATTTT. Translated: CASSLFGQSSNQPQHF.